This T cell receptor (beta chain) is from a study of metastatic and nonmetastatic thyroid tumors. Study details: For malignant and benign thyroid patients, tumor or nodule tissue and blood were the sources whose repertoires were compared. Study outcomes and limitations: Compared with benign nodules, malignant thyroid tumors were reported to have significantly higher TCR beta diversity in both blood and tumor.

There are 15 residues in the CDR3. Losses at the gene ends were 8 bases for V and 1 base for J; bases not matched to a gene: 10. CDR1 WSHSY and CDR2 SAAADI come from the germline V gene. This clone has at least ten counts. What it binds is not known. Among the patients, none had received any treatment before thyroid surgery. Original handling: Building a distant-metastasis classifier for papillary thyroid cancer drew on CDR3 differences across clinicopathological groups. TCRdb re-called clones from the PCR reads using MiXCR. In this record, the V and J calls reflect TCRdb's handling and not the investigators' own analysis. This table has roughly 25,000 clones, about an eighth appearing once.

The TCR originated in a female donor with papillary thyroid cancer or a benign thyroid nodule (not recorded which). Some clones in this sample may be carry-over from other donors' samples. The chain joins TRBV10-2 to TRBJ2-5, with 7 bases lining up with TRBD1. Input material: blood. The CDR3 here is CASGPWTGGQETQYF. For the CDR3, the DNA is TGCGCCAGCGGGCCCTGGACAGGAGGCCAAGAGACCCAGTACTTC.